The rows below give T cell receptor beta chains drawn from one sample of a study of cytomegalovirus exposure and HLA in healthy donors. Repertoires were generated with immunoSEQ multiplex PCR, while TCRdb's copy carries only in-frame clones and drops some. The sample yields 120,000 to 150,000 clones, roughly 86% seen once. Sequencing used PBMCs. The receptors come from a man aged 18-30 years in good health and CMV-seropositive. The conserved cysteine and the conserved F or W are not part of the CDR3 here.

v_gene | CDR3aa
TRBV2 | ASRPRQGSYEQY
TRBV5-1 | ASSLLGGDYNEQF
TRBV10-1 | ASRDDRETGELF
TRBV2 | ASSDSSGRPDTQY
TRBV19 | ASSDTGRHGYT
TRBV5-1 | ASRRAVSYNEQF
TRBV6-6 | ASSYTGKGDEQF
TRBV29-1 | SVDTGEAYGYT
TRBV19 | ASSKRTGGTEAF
TRBV2 | ASSGQGAQTNEKLF
TRBV7-3 | ASSRAPTTTQF
TRBV27 | ASSPRGGQPQH
TRBV7-6 | ASSLGAGLTEAF
TRBV27 | ASSTRGYEQY
TRBV9 | ASSPRGHSYEQY
TRBV6-4 | ASSDDLRESTEQF
TRBV7-2 | ASSLALTTPTEAF
TRBV5-1 | ASSAQGMNTEAF
TRBV5-8 | ASSFGQDITDTQY
TRBV5-6 | ASSSRLYGYT
TRBV11-1 | ASSEGQFSYNEQF
TRBV5-4 | ASSLTSGSSTHNEQF
TRBV27 | ASSFGGRKTQY
TRBV18 | ASSLDSPPTYEQY
TRBV11-3 | ASSLRLTGELF
TRBV18 | ASSPETGAHTNTEAF
TRBV6-1 | ASSTGVWGYT
TRBV21-1 | ASSKEEGRMDQPQH
TRBV11-3 | ASSSHLAGAGGETQY
TRBV27 | ASSLTSGGLRNEQF
TRBV27 | ASSFPTAGGTQY
TRBV27 | ASSQSYNEQF
TRBV30 | AWGSGWSNQPQH
TRBV11-1 | ASSLRRTGEAF
TRBV18 | ASTIKILANTGELF
TRBV27 | ASSHRSPPLH
TRBV7-9 | ASSSWGMTGSGEKLF
TRBV5-4 | ASSPRGGKENTIY
TRBV7-6 | ASSLGLAGKPTDTQY
TRBV11-3 | ASSPLAGGYEQY
TRBV11-3 | ASSLDHGTPVNEQF
TRBV11-2 | ASSLGTGTNYGYT